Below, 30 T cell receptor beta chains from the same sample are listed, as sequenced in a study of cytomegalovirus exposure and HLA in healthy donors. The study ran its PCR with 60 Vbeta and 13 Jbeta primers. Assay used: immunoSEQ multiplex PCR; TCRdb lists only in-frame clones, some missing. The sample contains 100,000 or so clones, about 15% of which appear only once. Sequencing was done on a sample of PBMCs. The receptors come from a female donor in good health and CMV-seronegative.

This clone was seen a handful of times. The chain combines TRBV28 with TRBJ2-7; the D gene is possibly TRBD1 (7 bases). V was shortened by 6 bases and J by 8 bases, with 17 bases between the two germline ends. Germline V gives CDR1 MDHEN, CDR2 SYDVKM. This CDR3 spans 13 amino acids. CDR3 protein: CASSQGGGGQQYF. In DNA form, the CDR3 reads TGTGCCAGCAGCCAGGGGGGTGGTGGTCAGCAGTACTTC.

In DNA, the CDR3 is TGTGCCAGCAGCTCGCAGAGGTACCCCAGTCATGGCTACACCTTC. It is translated as CASSSQRYPSHGYTF. V is TRBV11-2 and J is TRBJ1-2; D is unresolved. CDR3 length equals 15 residues. The V end was cut by 4 bases, the J end by 6 bases, with 18 bases between. The germline CDR1 and CDR2 sequences are SGHAT and FQNNGV.

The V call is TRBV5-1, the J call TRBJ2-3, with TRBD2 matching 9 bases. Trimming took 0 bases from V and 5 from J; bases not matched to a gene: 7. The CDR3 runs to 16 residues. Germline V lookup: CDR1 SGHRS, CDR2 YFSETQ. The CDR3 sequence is CASSLAVAGAGDTQYF. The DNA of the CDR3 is TGCGCCAGCAGCTTGGCGGTAGCGGGAGCGGGAGATACGCAGTATTTT.

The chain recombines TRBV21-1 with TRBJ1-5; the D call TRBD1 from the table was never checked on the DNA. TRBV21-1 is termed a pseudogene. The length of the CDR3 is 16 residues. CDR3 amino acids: CASSKEGTGEEQPQHF. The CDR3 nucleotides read TGTGCCAGCAGCAAAGAAGGGACAGGTGAGGAACAGCCCCAGCATTTT.

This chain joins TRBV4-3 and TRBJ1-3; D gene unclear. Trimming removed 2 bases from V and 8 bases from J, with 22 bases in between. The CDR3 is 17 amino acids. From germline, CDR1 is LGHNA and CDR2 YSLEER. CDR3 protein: CASSQLSRGFPGDTIYF. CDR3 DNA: TGCGCCAGCAGCCAACTTTCAAGAGGGTTTCCGGGTGACACCATATATTTT.

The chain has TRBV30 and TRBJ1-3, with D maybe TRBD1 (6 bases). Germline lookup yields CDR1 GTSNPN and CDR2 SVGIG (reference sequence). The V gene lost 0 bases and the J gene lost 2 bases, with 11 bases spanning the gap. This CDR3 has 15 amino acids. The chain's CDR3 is CAWSVGGAAGNTIYF. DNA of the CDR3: TGTGCCTGGAGTGTAGGGGGGGCGGCTGGAAACACCATATATTTT.

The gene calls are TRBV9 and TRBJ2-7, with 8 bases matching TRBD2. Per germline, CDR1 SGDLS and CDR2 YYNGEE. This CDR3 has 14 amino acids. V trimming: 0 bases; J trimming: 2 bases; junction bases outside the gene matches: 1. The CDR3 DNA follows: TGTGCCAGCAGCGTAGGAGCGGGAGCCTACGAGCAGTACTTC. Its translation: CASSVGAGAYEQYF.

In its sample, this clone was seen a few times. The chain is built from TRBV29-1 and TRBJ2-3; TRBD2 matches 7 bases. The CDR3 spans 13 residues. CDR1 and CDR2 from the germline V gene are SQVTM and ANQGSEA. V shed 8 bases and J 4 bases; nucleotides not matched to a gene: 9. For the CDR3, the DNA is TGCAGCTCCAGACTAGCAAGCCCAGATACGCAGTATTTT. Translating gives CSSRLASPDTQYF.

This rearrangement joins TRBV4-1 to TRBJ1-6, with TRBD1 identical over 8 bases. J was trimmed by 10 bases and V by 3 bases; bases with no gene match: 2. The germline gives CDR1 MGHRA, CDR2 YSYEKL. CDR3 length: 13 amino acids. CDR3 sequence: CASSQTGESPLHF. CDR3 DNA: TGCGCCAGCAGCCAGACAGGGGAGTCACCCCTCCACTTT.

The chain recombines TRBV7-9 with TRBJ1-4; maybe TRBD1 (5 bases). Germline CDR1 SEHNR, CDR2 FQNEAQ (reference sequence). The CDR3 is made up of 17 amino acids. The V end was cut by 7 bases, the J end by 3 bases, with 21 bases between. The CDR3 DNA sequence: TGTGCCAGCACCCCGGGGGGTGGGGCTCCAGCTAATGAAAAACTGTTTTTT. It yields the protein CASTPGGGAPANEKLFF.

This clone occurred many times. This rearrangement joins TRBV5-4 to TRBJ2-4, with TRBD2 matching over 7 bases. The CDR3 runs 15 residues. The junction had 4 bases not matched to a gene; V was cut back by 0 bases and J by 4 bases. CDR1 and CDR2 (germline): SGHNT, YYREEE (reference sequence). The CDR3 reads CASSLAGGLKNIQYF. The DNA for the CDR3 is TGTGCCAGCAGCTTGGCGGGAGGATTAAAAAACATTCAGTACTTC.

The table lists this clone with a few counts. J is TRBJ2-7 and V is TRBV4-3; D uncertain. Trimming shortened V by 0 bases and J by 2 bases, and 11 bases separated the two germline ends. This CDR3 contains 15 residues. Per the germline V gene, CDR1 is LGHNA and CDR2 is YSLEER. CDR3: CASSQDTPPAYEQYF. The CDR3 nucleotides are TGCGCCAGCAGCCAAGATACGCCCCCAGCCTACGAGCAGTACTTC.

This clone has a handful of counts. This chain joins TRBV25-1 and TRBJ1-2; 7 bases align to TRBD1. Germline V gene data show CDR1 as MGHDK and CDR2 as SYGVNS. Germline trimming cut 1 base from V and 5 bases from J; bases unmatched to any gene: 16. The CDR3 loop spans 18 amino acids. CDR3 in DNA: TGTGCCAGCAGTGAATCTTTTACGGGACAGAGTACCTTATATGGCTACACCTTC. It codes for CASSESFTGQSTLYGYTF.

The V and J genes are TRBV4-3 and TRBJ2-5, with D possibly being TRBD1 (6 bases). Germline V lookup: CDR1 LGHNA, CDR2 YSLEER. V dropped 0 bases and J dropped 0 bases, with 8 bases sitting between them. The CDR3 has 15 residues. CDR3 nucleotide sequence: TGCGCCAGCAGCCAAGATCAGGGGTACCAAGAGACCCAGTACTTC. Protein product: CASSQDQGYQETQYF.

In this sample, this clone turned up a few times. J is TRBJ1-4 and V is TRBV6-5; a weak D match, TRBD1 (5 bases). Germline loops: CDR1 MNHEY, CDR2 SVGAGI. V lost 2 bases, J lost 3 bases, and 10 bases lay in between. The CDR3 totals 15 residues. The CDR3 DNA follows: TGTGCCAGCAGTTACCGAGGACATGCTAATGAAAAACTGTTTTTT. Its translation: CASSYRGHANEKLFF.

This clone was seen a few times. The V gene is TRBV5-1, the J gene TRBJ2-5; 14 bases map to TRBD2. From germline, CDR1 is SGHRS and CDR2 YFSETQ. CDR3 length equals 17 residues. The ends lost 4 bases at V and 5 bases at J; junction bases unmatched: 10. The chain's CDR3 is CASSQGLAGGSGETQYF. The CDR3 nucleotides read TGCGCCAGCAGCCAAGGACTAGCGGGGGGATCCGGCGAGACCCAGTACTTC.

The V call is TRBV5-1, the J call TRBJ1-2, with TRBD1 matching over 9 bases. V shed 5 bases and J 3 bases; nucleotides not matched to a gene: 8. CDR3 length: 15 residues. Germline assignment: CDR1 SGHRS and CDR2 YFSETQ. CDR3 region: CASRYTGGRDYGYTF. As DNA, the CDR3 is TGCGCCAGCAGGTATACAGGGGGCCGGGACTATGGCTACACCTTC.

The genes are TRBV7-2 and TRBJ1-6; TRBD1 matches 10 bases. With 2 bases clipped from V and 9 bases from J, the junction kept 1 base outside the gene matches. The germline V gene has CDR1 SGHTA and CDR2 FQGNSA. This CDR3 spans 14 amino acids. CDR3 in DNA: TGTGCCAGCAGCTTATGGGACAGGGGTTCACCCCTCCACTTT. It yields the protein CASSLWDRGSPLHF.

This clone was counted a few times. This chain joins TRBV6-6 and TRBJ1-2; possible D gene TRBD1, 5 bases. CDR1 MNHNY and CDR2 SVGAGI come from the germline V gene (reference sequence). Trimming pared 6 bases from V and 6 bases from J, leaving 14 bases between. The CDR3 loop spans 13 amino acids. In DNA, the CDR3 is TGTGCCAGCAGGCAGGGTATTCTAGATGGCTACACCTTC. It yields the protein CASRQGILDGYTF.

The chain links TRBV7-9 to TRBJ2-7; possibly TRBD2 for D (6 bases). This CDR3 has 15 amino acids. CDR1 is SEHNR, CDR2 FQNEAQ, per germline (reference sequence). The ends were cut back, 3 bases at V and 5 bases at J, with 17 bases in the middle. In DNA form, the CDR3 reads TGTGCCAGCAGCTTCCTGGTTGGCGGGGCGAACGAGCAGTACTTC. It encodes CASSFLVGGANEQYF. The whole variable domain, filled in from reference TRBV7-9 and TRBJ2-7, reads DTGVSQNPRHKITKRGQNVTFRCDPISEHNRLYWYRQTLGQGPEFLTYFQNEAQLEKSRLLSDRFSAERPKGSFSTLEIQRTEQGDSAMYLCASSFLVGGANEQYFGPGTRLTVT.

CDR3 sequence reads: CASHFGANTEAFF. CDR3 sequence (DNA): TGTGCCAGCCATTTTGGGGCGAACACTGAAGCTTTCTTT. V gene TRBV28 combines with J gene TRBJ1-1, with D perhaps TRBD1 (5 bases). CDR3 length equals 13 residues. V was cut by 8 bases and J by 1 base, with 11 bases left in between. Germline CDR1 and CDR2: MDHEN and SYDVKM. Filled out from reference TRBV28 and TRBJ1-1, the complete variable domain reads DVKVTQSSRYLVKRTGEKVFLECVQDMDHENMFWYRQDPGLGLRLIYFSYDVKMKEKGDIPEGYSVSREKKERFSLILESASTNQTSMYLCASHFGANTEAFFGQGTRLTVV.

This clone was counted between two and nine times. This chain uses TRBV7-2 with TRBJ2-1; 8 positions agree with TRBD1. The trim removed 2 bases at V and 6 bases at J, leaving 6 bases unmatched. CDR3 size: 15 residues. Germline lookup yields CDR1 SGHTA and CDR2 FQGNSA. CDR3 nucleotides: TGTGCCAGCAGCTTATGGGGACAGGACTCCAATGAGCAGTTCTTC. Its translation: CASSLWGQDSNEQFF.

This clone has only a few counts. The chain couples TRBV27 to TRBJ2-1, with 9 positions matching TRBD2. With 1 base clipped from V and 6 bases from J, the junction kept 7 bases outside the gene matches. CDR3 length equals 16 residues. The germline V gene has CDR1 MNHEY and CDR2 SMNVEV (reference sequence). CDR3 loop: CASSLFQREEGNEQFF. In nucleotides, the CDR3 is TGTGCCAGCAGTTTATTTCAGCGGGAGGAGGGCAATGAGCAGTTCTTC.

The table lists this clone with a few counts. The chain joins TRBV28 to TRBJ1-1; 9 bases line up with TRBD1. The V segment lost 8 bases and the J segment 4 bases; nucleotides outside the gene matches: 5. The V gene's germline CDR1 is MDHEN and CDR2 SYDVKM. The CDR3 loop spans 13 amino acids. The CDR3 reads CASDTGGFTEAFF. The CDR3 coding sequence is TGTGCCAGCGATACAGGGGGCTTCACTGAAGCTTTCTTT.

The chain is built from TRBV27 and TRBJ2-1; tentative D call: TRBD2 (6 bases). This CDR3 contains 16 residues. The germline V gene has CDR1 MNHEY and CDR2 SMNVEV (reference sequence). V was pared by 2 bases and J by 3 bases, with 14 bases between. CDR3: CASSLERALLYNEQFF. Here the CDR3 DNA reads TGTGCCAGCAGTTTAGAGCGGGCGCTCCTCTACAATGAGCAGTTCTTC.

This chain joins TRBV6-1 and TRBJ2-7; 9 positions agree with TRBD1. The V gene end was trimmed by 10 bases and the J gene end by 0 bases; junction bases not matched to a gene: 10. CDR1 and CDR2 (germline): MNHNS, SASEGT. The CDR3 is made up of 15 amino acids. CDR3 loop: CATTLGQGSSYEQYF. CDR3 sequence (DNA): TGTGCCACCACCCTAGGACAGGGGAGCTCCTACGAGCAGTACTTC.

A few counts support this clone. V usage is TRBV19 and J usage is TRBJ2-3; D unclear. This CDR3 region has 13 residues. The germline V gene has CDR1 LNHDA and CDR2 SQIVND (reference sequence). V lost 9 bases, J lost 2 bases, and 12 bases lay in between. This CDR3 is CASGSVLTDTQYF. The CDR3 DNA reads TGTGCCAGCGGGTCAGTCCTCACAGATACGCAGTATTTT. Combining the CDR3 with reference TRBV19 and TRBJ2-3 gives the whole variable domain DGGITQSPKYLFRKEGQNVTLSCEQNLNHDAMYWYRQDPGQGLRLIYYSQIVNDFQKGDIAEGYSVSREKKESFPLTVTSAQKNPTAFYLCASGSVLTDTQYFGPGTRLTVL.

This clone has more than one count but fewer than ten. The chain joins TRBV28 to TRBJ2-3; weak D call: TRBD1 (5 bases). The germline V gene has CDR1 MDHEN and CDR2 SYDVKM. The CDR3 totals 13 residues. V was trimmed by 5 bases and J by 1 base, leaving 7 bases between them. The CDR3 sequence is CASSIQGTDTQYF. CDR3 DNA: TGTGCCAGCAGTATACAGGGCACAGATACGCAGTATTTT. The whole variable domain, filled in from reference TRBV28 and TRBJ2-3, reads DVKVTQSSRYLVKRTGEKVFLECVQDMDHENMFWYRQDPGLGLRLIYFSYDVKMKEKGDIPEGYSVSREKKERFSLILESASTNQTSMYLCASSIQGTDTQYFGPGTRLTVL.

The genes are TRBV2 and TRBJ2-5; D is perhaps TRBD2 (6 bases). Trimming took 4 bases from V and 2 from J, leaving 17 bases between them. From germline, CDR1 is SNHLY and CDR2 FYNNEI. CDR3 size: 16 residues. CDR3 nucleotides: TGTGCCAGCAGTGTTGTCGGGGCGGGAAAACAAGAGACCCAGTACTTC. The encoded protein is CASSVVGAGKQETQYF.

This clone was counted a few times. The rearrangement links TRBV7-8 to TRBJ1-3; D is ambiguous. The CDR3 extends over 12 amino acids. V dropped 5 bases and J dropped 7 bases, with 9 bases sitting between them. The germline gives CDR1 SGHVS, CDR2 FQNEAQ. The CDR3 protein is CASSTRPNTIYF. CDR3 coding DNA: TGTGCCAGCAGCACTAGGCCCAACACCATATATTTT.